Listed below are T cell receptor beta chains from one sample, sequenced in a study of cytomegalovirus exposure and HLA in healthy donors. This table comes from immunoSEQ multiplex PCR, and its TCRdb copy is limited to in-frame clones, with some not included. The data show approximately 100,000 clones, 55% to 75% seen once. The sequencing sample was made of PBMCs. The receptors stem from a man aged 30-40 years in good health and CMV-seropositive. Both conserved end residues are part of each CDR3. The D gene is left open where the match is weak. Clone size appears in some rows only: once, few, many, or a class for an expanded clone.

15,TRBD2,TRBV6-5,few,TRBJ2-1,CASSLTSGAYNEQFF,TGTGCCAGCAGTTTAACTAGCGGGGCTTACAATGAGCAGTTCTTC
15,-,TRBV6-1,few,TRBJ1-5,CASSESTATNQPQHF,TGTGCCAGCAGTGAATCGACAGCGACCAATCAGCCCCAGCATTTT
14,-,TRBV2,-,TRBJ2-7,CASSTPEGVYEQYF,TGTGCCAGCAGTACGCCTGAGGGGGTTTACGAGCAGTACTTC
10,-,TRBV10-2,few,TRBJ2-7,CASSNYEQYF,TGCGCCAGCAGCAACTACGAGCAGTACTTC
19,TRBD2,TRBV7-2,-,TRBJ2-5,CASSLGEWLAEAESETQYF,TGTGCCAGCAGCTTGGGTGAATGGCTAGCGGAAGCTGAAAGCGAGACCCAGTACTTC
13,TRBD1,TRBV11-3,-,TRBJ2-7,CASSPDRADEQYF,TGTGCCAGCAGCCCGGACAGGGCCGACGAGCAGTACTTC
13,TRBD2,TRBV4-1,-,TRBJ2-5,CASSRGGGGTQYF,TGCGCCAGCAGCCGGGGCGGGGGGGGGACCCAGTACTTC
14,TRBD1,TRBV11-3,-,TRBJ2-5,CASSNGQGAETQYF,TGTGCCAGCAGCAACGGACAGGGGGCAGAGACCCAGTACTTC
15,-,TRBV6-6,-,TRBJ2-2,CASSYPLATTGELFF,TGTGCCAGCAGTTATCCTCTAGCTACCACCGGGGAGCTGTTTTTT
11,-,TRBV6-5,-,TRBJ2-7,CASSLGGGQYF,TGTGCCAGCAGTCTGGGAGGAGGGCAGTACTTC
16,TRBD2,TRBV9,-,TRBJ2-3,CASSVGGSSGTDTQYF,TGTGCCAGCAGCGTAGGAGGGTCTAGCGGGACAGATACGCAGTATTTT
15,-,TRBV6-1,-,TRBJ1-4,CASSGQGLGNEKLFF,TGTGCCAGCAGTGGGCAGGGGCTCGGTAATGAAAAACTGTTTTTT
17,TRBD2,TRBV5-4,-,TRBJ2-7,CASSPDSGGAAVYEQYF,TGTGCCAGCAGCCCAGACAGCGGGGGGGCCGCCGTCTACGAGCAGTACTTC
13,-,TRBV2,-,TRBJ1-5,CASSEFPRQPQHF,TGTGCCAGCAGTGAATTCCCCAGGCAGCCCCAGCATTTT
14,-,TRBV7-9,-,TRBJ1-6,CASREITGHSPLHF,TGTGCCAGCCGCGAGATCACAGGACATTCACCCCTCCACTTT
15,TRBD1,TRBV2,-,TRBJ2-7,CASSEIAGTDYEQYF,TGTGCCAGCAGTGAAATTGCTGGGACAGACTACGAGCAGTACTTC
15,TRBD1,TRBV6-5,-,TRBJ1-1,CASSYLQGGETEAFF,TGTGCCAGCAGTTACCTTCAGGGGGGAGAAACTGAAGCTTTCTTT